This T cell receptor (beta chain) derives from a study of early T cells in non-severe SARS-CoV-2 infection. Individual cDNA molecules received unique molecular identifiers. TCRdb reprocessed the 5' RACE reads via MiXCR and lists one record per CDR3 protein. The sample lists some 66,000 distinct CDR3 sequences, around 9% occurring once. The V gene lost 2 bases and the J gene lost 6 bases, with 7 bases spanning the gap. The CDR3 length is 12 residues. Germline assignment: CDR1 SGHRS and CDR2 YFSETQ. Whole-study findings and limits: VDJdb matching favored anti-spike CD8 responses, missing private and CD4 specificities.

In the case of this clonotype: Its matching antigen is unknown.

Sequencing was carried out using whole blood. This TCR was sampled from an adult who was a healthcare worker with PCR-confirmed SARS-CoV-2 infection or an uninfected control (not recorded which). The gene calls are TRBV5-1 and TRBJ2-3; D unresolved. DNA of the CDR3: TGCGCCAGCAGCTTTGAATCGGATACGCAGTATTTT. This codes for CASSFESDTQYF.